The 9 T cell receptor beta chains below were found in one sample sequenced in a study of human T cells and chemical hapten exposure. Regarding time point: patch test 2, 6 weeks after DPC sensitization. Treatment given: therapeutic diphenylcyclopropenone sensitization with weekly scalp DPC. TCRdb re-analysed the RACE reads in MiXCR, keeping a single row per CDR3 protein. Among about 84,000 distinct CDR3 sequences listed, roughly a tenth were seen once. Sample: whole blood, taken in connection with sensitization to the hapten diphenylcyclopropenone (DPC). These receptor sequences come from a woman in her twenties or thirties with alopecia areata. Some clones in this sample may be carry-over from other donors' samples.

The V gene is TRBV2, the J gene TRBJ1-3; TRBD1 is a possible D gene (5 bases). CDR3 length equals 14 residues. CDR1 is SNHLY, CDR2 FYNNEI, per germline. Trimming shortened V by 10 bases and J by 4 bases, and 17 bases separated the two germline ends. Written as DNA, the CDR3 is TGTGCCACTCTCCGGCGGGGCCTAGGAAACACCATATATTTT. This encodes CATLRRGLGNTIYF.

Only a few counts were recorded for this clonotype. The chain has TRBV7-2 and TRBJ2-3; 11 positions agree with TRBD2. Germline V gene data show CDR1 as SGHTA and CDR2 as FQGNSA. Trimming took 8 bases from V and 2 from J; bases not matched to a gene: 6. The CDR3 is made up of 15 amino acids. DNA for the CDR3: TGTGCCAGCGAGACTAGCGGGACTTTCACAGATACGCAGTATTTT. This sequence encodes CASETSGTFTDTQYF.

CDR3 protein: CASSSQGGTQYF. In nucleotides, the CDR3 is TGTGCCAGCAGCTCACAGGGGGGGACGCAGTATTTT. The V gene is TRBV7-2, the J gene TRBJ2-3; possibly TRBD1 for D (8 bases). Trimming pared 4 bases from V and 9 bases from J, leaving 11 bases between. This CDR3 region has 12 residues. Germline V lookup: CDR1 SGHTA, CDR2 FQGNSA.

Ten or more counts support this clonotype. V is TRBV11-2 and J is TRBJ2-1, with D unclear. From germline, CDR1 is SGHAT and CDR2 FQNNGV. With 5 bases removed from V and 4 bases from J, the gap between germline ends came to 6 bases. The CDR3 loop spans 12 amino acids. CDR3 nucleotides: TGTGCCAGCAGCCAGACGTACAATGAGCAGTTCTTC. This encodes CASSQTYNEQFF. The whole variable domain, remainder taken from reference TRBV11-2 and TRBJ2-1, is EAGVAQSPRYKIIEKRQSVAFWCNPISGHATLYWYQQILGQGPKLLIQFQNNGVVDDSQLPKDRFSAERLKGVDSTLKIQPAKLEDSAVYLCASSQTYNEQFFGPGTRLTVL.

The rearrangement uses TRBV24-1 and TRBJ1-2; weak D call: TRBD1 (5 bases). This CDR3 has 16 residues. V gave up 5 bases and J gave up 7 bases, with 22 bases separating them. Germline V lookup: CDR1 KGHDR, CDR2 SFDVKD. The CDR3 loop reads CATSAPNREGRFGYTF. Written as DNA, the CDR3 is TGTGCCACCAGTGCCCCGAACCGGGAGGGGAGGTTTGGCTACACCTTC.

This clonotype was observed many times. The chain uses TRBV27 and TRBJ2-5; unclear D gene. The CDR3 is made up of 11 amino acids. The ends were cut back, 0 bases at V and 4 bases at J, with 0 bases in the middle. The V gene's germline CDR1 is MNHEY and CDR2 SMNVEV (reference sequence). The DNA of the CDR3 is TGTGCCAGCAGTTTATCAGAGACCCAGTACTTC. It is translated as CASSLSETQYF.

This clonotype was seen at least ten times. This chain connects TRBV9 to TRBJ1-1, with TRBD1 identical over 7 bases. There are 13 residues in the CDR3. V trimming: 4 bases; J trimming: 5 bases; junction bases outside the gene matches: 5. Germline CDR1 reads SGDLS; CDR2 reads YYNGEE. CDR3 protein: CASSQTGRTEAFF. CDR3 DNA sequence: TGTGCCAGCAGCCAGACAGGGCGTACTGAAGCTTTCTTT.

This clonotype was seen a few times. The chain has TRBV4-2 and TRBJ2-3; 9 nucleotides agree with TRBD2. Trimming removed 0 bases from V and 4 bases from J; junction bases left unmatched: 5. Germline V lookup: CDR1 LGHNA, CDR2 YNFKEQ. The CDR3 covers 16 residues. CDR3 nucleotide sequence: TGTGCCAGCAGCCAAGAAGGTAGCGGGGGAGCAGATACGCAGTATTTT. Translation gives CASSQEGSGGADTQYF.

In the case of this clonotype: One base away lies a much larger clone, so this may be a sequencing read error. This sequence joins TRBV20-1 and TRBJ2-1, with D perhaps TRBD2 (6 bases). CDR1 is DFQATT, CDR2 SNEGSKA, per germline (reference sequence). This CDR3 spans 14 amino acids. In DNA, the CDR3 is TGCAGTGCTGAAAGACTAGACTCCTGCAATGAGCAGTTCTTC. This translates into CSAERLDSCNEQFF.